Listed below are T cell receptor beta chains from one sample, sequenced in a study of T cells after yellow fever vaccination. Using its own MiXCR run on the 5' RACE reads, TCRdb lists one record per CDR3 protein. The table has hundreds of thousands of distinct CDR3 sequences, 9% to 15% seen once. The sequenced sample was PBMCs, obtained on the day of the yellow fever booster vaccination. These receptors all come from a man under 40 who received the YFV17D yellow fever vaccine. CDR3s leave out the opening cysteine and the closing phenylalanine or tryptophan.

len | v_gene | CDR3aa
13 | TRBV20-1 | SVGSGRGTNEKLF
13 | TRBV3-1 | ASSLRGLSDYGYT
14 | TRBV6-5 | ASSYLGLAGNNEQF
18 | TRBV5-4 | ASRRGLAGNTGAGRHEQY
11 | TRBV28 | ASGLTGGYEQY
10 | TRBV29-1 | SVEDAVYEQY
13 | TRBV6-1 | ASSPRIEYADTQY
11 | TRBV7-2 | ASSLALTDTIY
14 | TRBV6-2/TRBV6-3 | ASRIHKQALYNEQF
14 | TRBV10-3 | AISEGLTSGSGEQF
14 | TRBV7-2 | ATSGRGLAGLYEQY
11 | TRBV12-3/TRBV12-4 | ASSSVGAYGYT
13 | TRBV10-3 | AISESSLDSNTQY
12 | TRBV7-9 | ASSVTGDLNEQF
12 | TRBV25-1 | ASSGRTGGEKLF
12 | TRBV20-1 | SALRTQVADTQY
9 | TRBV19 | ASRMGTEAF
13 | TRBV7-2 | ASSLRGNSGYEQY
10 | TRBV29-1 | SVVVGPDTQY
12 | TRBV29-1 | SVLKTPSTDTQY
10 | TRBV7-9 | ASSLFLDEQF
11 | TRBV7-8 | ASTHTGRETQY
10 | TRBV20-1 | SVTTGNTEAF
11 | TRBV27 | ATGTRMNTEAF
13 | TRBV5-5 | ASSLWQGLQETQY
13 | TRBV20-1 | SATLRRGPADTQY
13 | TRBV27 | ASREQGISPFEQY
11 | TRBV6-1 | ASRSPSIYEQF
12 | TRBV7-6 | ASSLAAPMDTQY
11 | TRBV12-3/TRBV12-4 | ASIPGDTGELF
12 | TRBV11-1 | ASSFRTSGAEQY
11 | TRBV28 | ASLDTTNEKLF
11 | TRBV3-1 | ASSQASGTEAF
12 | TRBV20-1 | SARAGQGIQGYT
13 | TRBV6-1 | ASSRLAGERNEQF
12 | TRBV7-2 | ASSFSGHTGELF
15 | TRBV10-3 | AISSGGTMSGANVLT
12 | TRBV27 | ASRPDRRYNEQF
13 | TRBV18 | ASSARRYGTGELF
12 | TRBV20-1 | SARGTELSYEQY
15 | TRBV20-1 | SATSIAGAPSYNEQF
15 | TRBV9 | ASSPGLAGGPRNEQF
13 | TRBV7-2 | ASSSNPLGTDTQY
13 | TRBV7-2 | ASSLIQGALEKLF